The entry below gives a single T cell receptor beta chain sequence along with its context. These data originate in a study of control samples from healthy donors and cancer patients. The CDR3 extends over 17 amino acids. V gave up 5 bases and J gave up 0 bases; unmatched junction bases: 9. Germline values: CDR1 MNHNY, CDR2 SVGAGI (reference sequence). Some clones are missing from TCRdb's copy, which holds only in-frame ones; the method was immunoSEQ multiplex PCR. The table records some 150,000 clones, around 94% of them present only once. The receptor's source is a man in his forties in good health. The genes are TRBV6-6 and TRBJ2-3, with 9 bases aligning to TRBD2. Specimen: blood. The CDR3 DNA reads as TGTGCCAGCAGTCGAGACGGACTAGCGACTAGCACAGATACGCAGTATTTT. Its translation: CASSRDGLATSTDTQYF.